The 5 T cell receptor beta chains reported below all come from one sample, sequenced in a study of response to subunit inactivated influenza vaccine. TCRdb passed the RT-PCR reads through MiXCR, listing each CDR3 protein once. The table records hundreds of thousands of distinct CDR3 sequences, roughly 9.7% of them present only once. The sample here was PBMCs from blood, taken about 40 days after vaccination. The receptors come from a man aged 45-65 years who received an inactivated influenza vaccine.

This clonotype came up a few times. The V and J genes are TRBV18 and TRBJ1-5, with D perhaps TRBD1 (6 bases). The germline gives CDR1 KGHSH, CDR2 LQKENI. The CDR3 consists of 15 residues. V lost 6 bases, J lost 2 bases, and 14 bases lay in between. The CDR3 coding sequence is TGTGCCAGCTCGTCGACAGGTGTGGGCAATCAGCCCCAGCATTTT. Protein sequence: CASSSTGVGNQPQHF.

This sequence joins TRBV2 and TRBJ1-1, with a weak D call TRBD1 (5 bases). The CDR3 runs to 15 residues. CDR1 is SNHLY and CDR2 is FYNNEI in the germline V gene. Trimming removed 3 bases from V and 1 base from J, with 12 bases in between. The CDR3 DNA sequence: TGTGCCAGCAGTGATCATCAGGGCAGGAACACTGAAGCTTTCTTT. Encoded protein: CASSDHQGRNTEAFF.

The chain joins TRBV24-1 to TRBJ2-1; D is uncertain. The V end was cut by 5 bases, the J end by 7 bases, with 14 bases between. Per germline, CDR1 KGHDR and CDR2 SFDVKD. CDR3 length: 14 amino acids. The CDR3 bases are TGTGCCACCAGTGGAAGCCTCGTGGGTAATGAGCAGTTCTTC. As protein: CATSGSLVGNEQFF.

This clonotype occurred many times. The chain employs TRBV5-5 and TRBJ2-5; D call uncertain. The V gene's germline CDR1 is SGHKS and CDR2 YYEKEE (reference sequence). The CDR3 runs 14 residues. V was clipped by 2 bases and J by 5 bases, with 13 bases between them. The CDR3 loop reads CASSFSGPRETQYF. The CDR3 DNA follows: TGTGCCAGCAGCTTTTCCGGGCCGCGGGAGACCCAGTACTTC.

This clonotype was counted many times. The CDR3 DNA is TGTGCCAGCAGCCTGACACTAACAAGCACAGATACGCAGTATTTT. Translation: CASSLTLTSTDTQYF. The chain recombines TRBV3-1 with TRBJ2-3; D is unclear. The V gene lost 4 bases and the J gene lost 0 bases, with 11 bases spanning the gap. Germline V gene data show CDR1 as LGHDT and CDR2 as YNNKEL (reference sequence). The CDR3 sequence is 15 residues long.